This T cell receptor beta chain was recovered during a study of blood T cell repertoires in COVID-19 (TCRdb year 2020). In the study overall: Collaborator samples came from the United States, Italy and Spain and covered acute and convalescent phases of COVID-19. The material from the prospective study consisted of cDNA or gDNA derived from T cells, B-cell-depleted T cells, or PBMCs. Deeply sampled blood TCRbeta repertoires from subjects exposed to, actively infected with, or recovered from COVID-19 were included in the dataset. The repertoires were released in a freely available public database intended as a resource for research on the immune response to SARS-CoV-2. The samples were drawn from the first 160 participants of the ongoing ImmuneRACE study and from 1,254 subjects provided by 6 global collaborators. Sample metadata almost always included a de-identified subject ID, COVID-19 status, age in years and sex. Where available, HLA class I and class II types were obtained from metadata supplied by the sample provider rather than from assay-based typing. Here is what the overall study found, with its caveats: How much clinical and demographic metadata was included differed by source and by participant, and the metadata was provided uncurated.

CDR1 and CDR2 are drawn from the germline V gene (reference sequence): GTSNPN, SVGIG. Relative to germline, V is 3 bases shorter and J is 3 bases shorter, with 19 bases between their ends. Including cysteine and phenylalanine, the CDR3 has 16 amino acids. Left in the record is the CDR3 DNA by itself, 48 bases read in frame from the first base. Remarks on this clone: This clone's antigen is unknown. No much larger clone is present one base from it, and per-base qualities are unavailable.

TCRbeta CDR3 regions were amplified from genomic DNA by means of the immunoSEQ Assay, a bias-controlled multiplex PCR. Per the source publication's procedure: Within the assay, amplification of reference gene primers was used to estimate how many nucleated cells each sample contained. Sequence reads were collapsed and filtered to measure the absolute abundance of every unique TCRbeta CDR3 rearrangement. For each sample, productive Simpson clonality was calculated as the square root of Simpson's diversity index over productive rearrangements. In TCRdb, the immuneACCESS table is reduced to in-frame sequences with V and J assigned. These tables do not hold every clone; where another copy was compared, an unresolved V gene accounts for under half, and the others remain unexplained. V and J calls plus clone size are reproduced from that table; the DNA served to infer D and trimming. This sample holds some 150,000 clones; roughly 82% were observed only once. The ten biggest clones cover roughly 15% of the sample.

Participants in the prospective study were aged 18 to 89 years, lived in approximately 26 United States geographic areas, and enrolled through a virtual design. Cohort assignment in the prospective study relied on participant-reported clinical history from a screening survey and a study questionnaire. Recovered participants in ImmuneRACE Cohort 3 were defined as having two consecutive negative NP/OP PCR tests, clearance from a healthcare professional, or resolution of symptoms. Mobile phlebotomists in the prospective study collected whole blood, serum and a nasopharyngeal or oropharyngeal swab from every participant. Prospective study participants could optionally give additional blood draws and questionnaires over a roughly two-month period. Before DNA extraction, blood samples from the prospective study were shipped at room temperature or frozen.

The chain couples TRBV30 to TRBJ2-3; a tentative D call is TRBD2 (6 bases match). Sequenced sample: PBMCs or T cells enriched from blood (not recorded which). This clonotype was obtained from a man aged 50 to 59 who had recovered from COVID-19. CDR3 reads: CAWSEGLARRTDTQYF. The DNA sequence is as follows: TGTGCCTGGAGCGAGGGACTGGCGCGGAGAACAGATACGCAGTATTTT.